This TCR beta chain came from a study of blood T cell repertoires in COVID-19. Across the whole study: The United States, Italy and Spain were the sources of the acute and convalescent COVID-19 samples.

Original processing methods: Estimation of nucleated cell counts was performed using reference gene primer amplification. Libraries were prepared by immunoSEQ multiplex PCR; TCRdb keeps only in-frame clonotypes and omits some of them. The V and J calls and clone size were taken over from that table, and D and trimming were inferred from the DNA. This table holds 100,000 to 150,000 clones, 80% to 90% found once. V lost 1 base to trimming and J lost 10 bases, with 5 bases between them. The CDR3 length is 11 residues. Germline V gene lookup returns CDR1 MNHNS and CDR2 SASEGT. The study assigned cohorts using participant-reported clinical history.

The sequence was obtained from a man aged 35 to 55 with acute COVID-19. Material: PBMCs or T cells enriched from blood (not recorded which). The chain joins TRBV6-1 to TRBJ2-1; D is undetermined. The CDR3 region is CASSEVTEQFF. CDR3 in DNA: TGTGCCAGCAGTGAAGTTACAGAGCAGTTCTTC.